A single sample gave rise to the 24 T cell receptor beta chains below, sequenced in a study of blood T cell repertoires in COVID-19 (dated by TCRdb to about 2020). Library construction relied on the immunoSEQ multiplex PCR assay. The source is immuneACCESS, and TCRdb retained only in-frame sequences with V and J called. Part of the clones is not carried over; for the studies checked, unresolved V genes explain less than half of this, and the remainder is unexplained. The sample contains roughly 110,000 clones, 60% to 80% of them found a single time. The ten largest clones take up approximately 0.9% of the sample. What was sequenced was peripheral blood. Source of these receptors: a human donor with acute or convalescent COVID-19. The donor label of this sample is uncertain.

The chain couples TRBV7-8 to TRBJ2-7, with 7 positions matching TRBD1. The CDR3 loop spans 14 amino acids. Germline V gene sequence: CDR1 SGHVS, CDR2 FQNEAQ. J was trimmed by 3 bases and V by 5 bases; bases with no gene match: 7. CDR3 bases: TGTGCCAGCAGCAGAATAGGGACAGTCTACGAGCAGTACTTC. It yields the protein CASSRIGTVYEQYF.

The V call is TRBV2, the J call TRBJ1-2; D remains unclear. This CDR3 contains 15 residues. Trimming removed 7 bases at V and 5 bases at J, with 20 bases between. CDR1 SNHLY and CDR2 FYNNEI come from the germline V gene. DNA for the CDR3: TGTGCCAGCAATAGAAATCCTGAGACACCATATGGCTACACCTTC. Its protein is CASNRNPETPYGYTF.

The V and J genes are TRBV11-2 and TRBJ2-7; tentatively, D is TRBD1 (6 bases). V lost 1 base and J 6 bases, leaving 13 bases between the germline ends. The germline V gene has CDR1 SGHAT and CDR2 FQNNGV. This CDR3 is built from 14 residues. The CDR3 region is CASSLVPGDGEQYF. The CDR3, as DNA: TGTGCCAGCAGCTTAGTCCCAGGGGATGGCGAGCAGTACTTC.

This clone turned up a few times. This chain links TRBV7-2 with TRBJ2-5; 7 bases align to TRBD2. The germline V gene encodes CDR1 SGHTA and CDR2 FQGNSA. The CDR3 is 18 amino acids. With 4 bases clipped from V and 5 bases from J, the junction kept 19 bases outside the gene matches. For the CDR3, the DNA is TGTGCCAGCAGCTCCACTACGTGGGGCGGGGGAAGTCGGGAGACCCAGTACTTC. As protein: CASSSTTWGGGSRETQYF.

The gene calls are TRBV4-1 and TRBJ1-2; perhaps TRBD1 as D (6 bases). Trimming took 1 base from V and 4 from J, leaving 10 bases between them. The CDR3 runs 14 residues. The germline CDR1 and CDR2 sequences are MGHRA and YSYEKL. The CDR3 region has the DNA TGCGCCAGCAGCCAAGGTACGGACAGCTATGGCTACACCTTC. It encodes CASSQGTDSYGYTF.

The chain recombines TRBV13 with TRBJ2-7, with 7 nucleotides matching TRBD1. The CDR3 is 14 residues long. Germline V gene data show CDR1 as PRHDT and CDR2 as FYEKMQ (reference sequence). V was pared by 3 bases and J by 5 bases, with 7 bases of the junction left unmatched. The CDR3 sequence: CASSFNRGSDEQYF. CDR3 coding DNA: TGTGCCAGCAGCTTTAACAGGGGTTCCGACGAGCAGTACTTC.

The rearrangement links TRBV6-5 to TRBJ1-2; TRBD1 matches 8 bases. Germline V CDR1 and CDR2: MNHEY, SVGAGI. The V gene end was trimmed by 4 bases and the J gene end by 8 bases; junction bases not matched to a gene: 6. The CDR3 length is 13 residues. CDR3 in amino acids: CASSFAGTGGYTF. In nucleotides, the CDR3 is TGTGCCAGCAGTTTCGCCGGGACAGGAGGCTACACCTTC.

This clone was seen only a few times. J is TRBJ1-3 and V is TRBV7-3; no reliable D call. The CDR3 spans 15 residues. V was clipped by 0 bases and J by 8 bases, with 14 bases between them. Germline assignment: CDR1 SGHTA and CDR2 FQGTGA. The CDR3 reads CASSLTGGLGDTIYF. The CDR3, as DNA: TGTGCCAGCAGCTTAACGGGCGGACTCGGAGACACCATATATTTT. Full variable domain (remainder filled in from reference TRBV7-3 and TRBJ1-3): GAGVSQTPSNKVTEKGKYVELRCDPISGHTALYWYRQSLGQGPEFLIYFQGTGAADDSGLPNDRFFAVRPEGSVSTLKIQRTERGDSAVYLCASSLTGGLGDTIYFGEGSWLTVV.

The rearrangement joins TRBV30 to TRBJ1-2; D unresolved. The CDR3 is 12 residues long. V lost 2 bases and J 2 bases, leaving 6 bases between the germline ends. Germline CDR1 and CDR2: GTSNPN and SVGIG (reference sequence). CDR3 amino acids: CAWSPLNYGYTF. DNA of the CDR3: TGTGCCTGGAGTCCCTTAAACTATGGCTACACCTTC.

The rearrangement links TRBV5-6 to TRBJ1-5; perhaps TRBD1 as D (5 bases). Trimming left V 2 bases short and J 2 bases short, with 11 bases between. The germline V gene has CDR1 SGHDT and CDR2 YYEEEE. The CDR3 is made up of 15 amino acids. For the CDR3, the DNA is TGTGCCAGCAGCTTAAGGGGAGGTGGCAATCAGCCCCAGCATTTT. Protein sequence: CASSLRGGGNQPQHF.

The chain links TRBV7-8 to TRBJ1-4, with TRBD1 matching 8 bases. Looked up from germline, CDR1 is SGHVS and CDR2 is FQNEAQ. The ends lost 7 bases at V and 0 bases at J; junction bases unmatched: 7. This CDR3 region has 16 residues. CDR3 region: CASKTGALSTNEKLFF. As DNA, the CDR3 is TGTGCCAGCAAGACAGGGGCACTGTCAACTAATGAAAAACTGTTTTTT.

The chain has TRBV21-1 and TRBJ2-1; no check of the table's D call, TRBD2, against the DNA was made. TRBV21-1 is listed as a pseudogene. CDR3 length: 16 residues. The CDR3 DNA follows: TGTGCCAGCAGCAAAGGGACTAGCGGGGGGAACAATGAGCAGTTCTTC. This sequence encodes CASSKGTSGGNNEQFF.

This clone was picked up a small number of times. The rearrangement joins TRBV10-3 to TRBJ1-3; weak D call: TRBD1 (5 bases). CDR1 and CDR2 from the germline V gene are ENHRY and SYGVKD. Trimming pared 9 bases from V and 4 bases from J, leaving 13 bases between. There are 13 residues in the CDR3. The chain's CDR3 is CAILGENGNTIYF. DNA of the CDR3: TGTGCCATTCTAGGGGAAAACGGAAACACCATATATTTT.

This clone was seen a handful of times. This rearrangement joins TRBV30 to TRBJ1-2, with a tentative D call TRBD1 (6 bases). This CDR3 region has 13 residues. CDR1 and CDR2 from the germline V gene are GTSNPN and SVGIG (reference sequence). The V and J ends lost 2 bases and 6 bases respectively, with 13 bases between them. CDR3 bases: TGTGCCTGGAGTAGACTACAGGGTGATGGCTACACCTTC. Its translation: CAWSRLQGDGYTF.

This clone was counted a single time. V usage is TRBV28 and J usage is TRBJ2-5, with 8 bases identical to TRBD2. V was pared by 3 bases and J by 1 base, with 7 bases of the junction left unmatched. The CDR3 runs to 16 residues. Germline CDR1 reads MDHEN; CDR2 reads SYDVKM. CDR3: CASSLELAGFQETQYF. CDR3 nucleotides: TGTGCCAGCAGTTTGGAGTTAGCGGGGTTCCAAGAGACCCAGTACTTC.

The rearrangement uses TRBV6-5 and TRBJ2-1, with TRBD2 as a possible D gene (6 bases). The ends were cut back, 11 bases at V and 4 bases at J, with 18 bases in the middle. The CDR3 runs to 14 residues. Germline V lookup: CDR1 MNHEY, CDR2 SVGAGI. CDR3 nucleotides: TGTGCCGCCCGGGAGTCGGTTTATTACAATGAGCAGTTCTTC. Translating it yields CAARESVYYNEQFF.

V usage is TRBV12-3 or TRBV12-4 and J usage is TRBJ1-4; TRBD1 matches 7 bases. The CDR3 spans 13 residues. Losses at the gene ends were 6 bases for V and 5 bases for J; bases not matched to a gene: 3. CDR3 in amino acids: CASSRDSNEKLFF. The CDR3 DNA follows: TGTGCCAGCAGCAGGGACAGCAATGAAAAACTGTTTTTT.

This clone has just a few counts. The genes are TRBV10-3 and TRBJ2-5; a possible D gene is TRBD1 (6 bases). This CDR3 region has 12 residues. With 3 bases removed from V and 12 bases from J, the gap between germline ends came to 14 bases. Germline V CDR1 and CDR2: ENHRY, SYGVKD. The CDR3 spells CAISEFRDTEYF. CDR3 bases: TGTGCCATCAGTGAATTCCGGGACACAGAGTACTTC.

The rearrangement joins TRBV6-9 to TRBJ1-6; 9 bases line up with TRBD1. Germline CDR1 reads MNHGY; CDR2 reads SVAAGI. The CDR3 sequence is 16 residues long. J was trimmed by 5 bases and V by 2 bases; bases with no gene match: 4. CDR3 nucleotide sequence: TGTGCCAGCAGTTATAATGGACAGGGGAATAATTCACCCCTCCACTTT. Translation: CASSYNGQGNNSPLHF.

The chain joins TRBV7-9 to TRBJ2-3; tentative D call: TRBD1 (6 bases). In germline, CDR1 is SEHNR, CDR2 FQNEAQ (reference sequence). The CDR3 has 15 residues. Trimming left V 5 bases short and J 6 bases short, with 18 bases between. The DNA of the CDR3 is TGTGCCAGCAGCATAGAAGGGACATATCGGGATACGCAGTATTTT. Translation gives CASSIEGTYRDTQYF.

The V and J genes are TRBV7-2 and TRBJ2-5, with 13 bases identical to TRBD2. The CDR3 contains 15 residues. The germline V gene encodes CDR1 SGHTA and CDR2 FQGNSA. V dropped 4 bases and J dropped 7; count of bases not matched to a gene: 6. The CDR3 DNA reads TGTGCCAGCAGCTCGGGACTAGCGGGGTTCGGGACCCAGTACTTC. Translating it yields CASSSGLAGFGTQYF.

The chain combines TRBV2 with TRBJ1-5, with a weak D call TRBD1 (5 bases). Trimming cost V 6 bases and J 0 bases, with 12 bases left between them. The CDR3 is made up of 15 amino acids. CDR1 and CDR2 from the germline V gene are SNHLY and FYNNEI. DNA of the CDR3: TGTGCCAGCAGATCGACAGTCTATAGCAATCAGCCCCAGCATTTT. This gives the protein CASRSTVYSNQPQHF.

The J gene is TRBJ2-5, the V gene TRBV7-2, with 9 positions matching TRBD2. The ends lost 3 bases at V and 4 bases at J; junction bases unmatched: 6. The CDR3 extends over 15 amino acids. CDR1 and CDR2 from the germline V gene are SGHTA and FQGNSA. This CDR3 is CASSLAGGGAETQYF. CDR3 coding DNA: TGTGCCAGCAGCTTGGCGGGAGGGGGCGCAGAGACCCAGTACTTC.

The chain employs TRBV4-2 and TRBJ2-3; a possible D gene is TRBD2 (5 bases). V was clipped by 1 base and J by 0 bases, with 11 bases between them. CDR1 and CDR2 (germline): LGHNA, YNFKEQ. CDR3 length: 16 amino acids. Here the CDR3 reads CASSQVTTLSTDTQYF. The DNA of the CDR3 is TGTGCCAGCAGCCAAGTGACTACCCTAAGCACAGATACGCAGTATTTT.